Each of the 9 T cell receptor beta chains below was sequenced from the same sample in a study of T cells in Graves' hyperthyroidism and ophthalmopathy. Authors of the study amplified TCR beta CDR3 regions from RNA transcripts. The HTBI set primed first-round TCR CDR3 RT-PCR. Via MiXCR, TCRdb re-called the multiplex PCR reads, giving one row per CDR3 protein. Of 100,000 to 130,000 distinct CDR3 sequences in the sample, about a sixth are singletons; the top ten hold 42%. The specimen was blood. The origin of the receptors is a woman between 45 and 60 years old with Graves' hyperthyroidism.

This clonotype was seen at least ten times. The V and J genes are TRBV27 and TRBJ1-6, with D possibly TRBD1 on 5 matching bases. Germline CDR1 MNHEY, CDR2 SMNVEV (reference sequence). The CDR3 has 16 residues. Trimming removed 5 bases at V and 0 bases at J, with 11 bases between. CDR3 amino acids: CASSPWGSSYNSPLHF. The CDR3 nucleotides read TGTGCCAGCAGTCCCTGGGGGAGCTCCTATAATTCACCCCTCCACTTT.

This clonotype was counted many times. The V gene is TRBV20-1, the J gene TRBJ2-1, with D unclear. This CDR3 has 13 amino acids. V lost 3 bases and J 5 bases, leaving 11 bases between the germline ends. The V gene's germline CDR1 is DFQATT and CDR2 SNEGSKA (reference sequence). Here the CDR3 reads CSASGLENNEQFF. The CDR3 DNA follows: TGCAGTGCTAGTGGTCTCGAAAACAATGAGCAGTTCTTC.

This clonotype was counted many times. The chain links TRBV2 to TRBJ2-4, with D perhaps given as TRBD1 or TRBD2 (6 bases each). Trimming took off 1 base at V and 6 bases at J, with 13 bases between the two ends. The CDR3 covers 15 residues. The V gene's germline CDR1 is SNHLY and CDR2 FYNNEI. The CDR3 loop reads CASSEVGGRRNIQYF. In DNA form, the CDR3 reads TGTGCCAGCAGTGAAGTAGGGGGGAGGAGAAACATTCAGTACTTC.

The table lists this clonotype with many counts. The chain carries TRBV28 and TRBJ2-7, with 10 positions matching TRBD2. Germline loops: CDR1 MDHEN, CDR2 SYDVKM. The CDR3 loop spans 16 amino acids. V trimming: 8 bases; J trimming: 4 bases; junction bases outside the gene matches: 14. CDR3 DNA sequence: TGTGCCAGCTATTCTAGCGGGAGAAGTGGAACTTACGAGCAGTACTTC. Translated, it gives CASYSSGRSGTYEQYF.

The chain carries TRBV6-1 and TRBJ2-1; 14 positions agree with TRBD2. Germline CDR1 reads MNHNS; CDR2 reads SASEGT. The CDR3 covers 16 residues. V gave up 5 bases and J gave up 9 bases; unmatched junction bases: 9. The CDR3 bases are TGTGCCAGCAGTTTTCAGGGACTAGCGGGAGCGGGTGAGCAGTTCTTC. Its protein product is CASSFQGLAGAGEQFF.

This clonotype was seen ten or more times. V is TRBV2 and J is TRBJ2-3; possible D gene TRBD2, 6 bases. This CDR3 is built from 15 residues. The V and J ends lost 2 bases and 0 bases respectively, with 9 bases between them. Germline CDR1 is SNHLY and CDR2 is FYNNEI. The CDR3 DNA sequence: TGTGCCAGCAGTGAAAGGGACTCGAGCACAGATACGCAGTATTTT. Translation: CASSERDSSTDTQYF. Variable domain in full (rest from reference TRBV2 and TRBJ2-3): EPEVTQTPSHQVTQMGQEVILRCVPISNHLYFYWYRQILGQKVEFLVSFYNNEISEKSEIFDDQFSVERPDGSNFTLKIRSTKLEDSAMYFCASSERDSSTDTQYFGPGTRLTVL.

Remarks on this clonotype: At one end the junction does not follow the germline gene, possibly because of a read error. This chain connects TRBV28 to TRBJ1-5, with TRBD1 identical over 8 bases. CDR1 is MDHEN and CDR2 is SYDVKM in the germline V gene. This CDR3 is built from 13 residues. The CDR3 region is CASRQGGNQPQHF. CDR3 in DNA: TGTGCCAGCAGACAGGGGGGCAACCAGCCCCAGCATTTT.

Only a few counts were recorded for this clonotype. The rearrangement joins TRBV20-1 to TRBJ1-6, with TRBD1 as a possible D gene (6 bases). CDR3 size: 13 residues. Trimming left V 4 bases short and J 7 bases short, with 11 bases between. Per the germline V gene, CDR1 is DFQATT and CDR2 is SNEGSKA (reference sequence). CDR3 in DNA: TGCAGTGCTATCCGGGGGCTGAATTCACCCCTCCACTTT. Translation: CSAIRGLNSPLHF.

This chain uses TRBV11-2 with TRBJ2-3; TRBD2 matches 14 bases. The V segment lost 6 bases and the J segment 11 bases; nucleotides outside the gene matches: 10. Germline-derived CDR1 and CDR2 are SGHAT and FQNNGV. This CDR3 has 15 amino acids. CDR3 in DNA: TGTGCCAGCAGAAGACCGGGACTAGCGGGAGCTATGCAGTATTTT. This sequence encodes CASRRPGLAGAMQYF.